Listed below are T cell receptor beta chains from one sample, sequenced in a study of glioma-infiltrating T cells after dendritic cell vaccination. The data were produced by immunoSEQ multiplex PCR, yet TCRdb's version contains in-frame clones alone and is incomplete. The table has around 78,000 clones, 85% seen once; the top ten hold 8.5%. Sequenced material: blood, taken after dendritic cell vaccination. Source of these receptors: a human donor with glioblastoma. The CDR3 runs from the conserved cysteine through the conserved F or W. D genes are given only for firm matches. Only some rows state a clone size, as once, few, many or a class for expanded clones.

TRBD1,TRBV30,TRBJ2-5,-,TGTGCCTGGAGTGTAGCGGGACAGGGGCGTGAGACCCAGTACTTC,CAWSVAGQGRETQYF
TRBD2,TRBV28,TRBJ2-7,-,TGTGCCAGCAATCGGGCTAGCGGGAGACATGTCTACGAGCAGTACTTC,CASNRASGRHVYEQYF
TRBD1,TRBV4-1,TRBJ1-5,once,TGCGCCAGCAGCTCCAAATGGTCAGGGGGAAATCAGCCCCAGCATTTT,CASSSKWSGGNQPQHF
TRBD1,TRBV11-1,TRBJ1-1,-,TGTGCCAGCAGCTTAGACGGGGGACAGGTGAACACTGAAGCTTTCTTT,CASSLDGGQVNTEAFF
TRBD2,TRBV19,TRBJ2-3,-,TGTGCCAGTAGACAGGGACTAGCGCACGCAGATACGCAGTATTTT,CASRQGLAHADTQYF
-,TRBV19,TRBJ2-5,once,TGTGCCAGTAGTATCACTAGTGGGCAAGAGACCCAGTACTTC,CASSITSGQETQYF
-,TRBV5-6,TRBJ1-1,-,TGTGCCAGCAGCTTGGCCTATGGCACTGAAGCTTTCTTT,CASSLAYGTEAFF
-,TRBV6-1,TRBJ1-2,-,TGTGCCAGCAGTGAAGGTCCGGGGTCCTATGGCTACACCTTC,CASSEGPGSYGYTF
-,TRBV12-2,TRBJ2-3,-,TGTGCAAGTCGCTTAGCGCGAGGAGGGAGGTGGCCCACAGATACGCAGTATTTT,CASRLARGGRWPTDTQYF
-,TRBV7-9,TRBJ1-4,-,TGTGCCACCACTAGGCGGGGGGCGCTTGATGAAAAACTGTTTTTT,CATTRRGALDEKLFF
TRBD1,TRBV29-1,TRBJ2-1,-,TGCAGCGTTGACCGGGACAGGGGGTTCTACAATGAGCAGTTCTTC,CSVDRDRGFYNEQFF
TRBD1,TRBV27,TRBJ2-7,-,TGTGCCAGCAGTTTACCCACAACAGGGGGCGCTGGCTACGAGCAGTACTTC,CASSLPTTGGAGYEQYF
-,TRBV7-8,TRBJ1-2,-,TGTGCCAGCAGCTCGACCGGGGCCGGGACTCTCTATAACTATGGCTACACCTTC,CASSSTGAGTLYNYGYTF
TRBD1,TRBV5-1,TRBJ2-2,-,TGCGCCAGCTCAACAGGGGCCGGGGAGCTGTTTTTT,CASSTGAGELFF
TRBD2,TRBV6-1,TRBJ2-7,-,TGTGCCAGCAGTGAAGTCCCCGGGGCTAGCGGGAGTGGGTACGAGCAGTACTTC,CASSEVPGASGSGYEQYF
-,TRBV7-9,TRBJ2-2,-,TGTGCCAGCAGCTTAGTTATCGGGGGACTTGCAAACACCGGGGAGCTGTTTTTT,CASSLVIGGLANTGELFF
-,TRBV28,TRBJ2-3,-,TGTGCCAGCAGTCTGATGACAGGACCAGATACGCAGTATTTT,CASSLMTGPDTQYF
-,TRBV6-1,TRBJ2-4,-,TGTGCCAGCAGTTCCCAGCCAGGACAAGTAAACATTCAGTACTTC,CASSSQPGQVNIQYF
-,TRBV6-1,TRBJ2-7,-,TGCGCCATTGGACTGCCGTCCTACGAGCAGTACTTC,CAIGLPSYEQYF
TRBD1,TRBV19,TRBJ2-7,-,TGTGCCAGTAGTACCCGCCCCGGGACAGGGGTCAGCGAGCAGTACTTC,CASSTRPGTGVSEQYF
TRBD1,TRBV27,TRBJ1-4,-,TGTGCCAGCAGTGACCGGGACAGGGCTGAAAAACTGTTTTTT,CASSDRDRAEKLFF
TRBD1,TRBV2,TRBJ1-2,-,TGTGCCAGCAGGACAGGGGTTAGCTATGGCTACACCTTC,CASRTGVSYGYTF
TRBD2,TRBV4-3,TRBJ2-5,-,TGCGCCAGCAGCCAAGAAATAGCGGGGGGTTCAGAGACCCAGTACTTC,CASSQEIAGGSETQYF
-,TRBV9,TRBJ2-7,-,TGTGCCAGCAGCCCTGGTCAACAACCCTACGAGCAGTACTTC,CASSPGQQPYEQYF
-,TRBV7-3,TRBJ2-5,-,TGTGCCAGCAGCTCCAACCCGACTAGTCTGGAGACCCAGTACTTC,CASSSNPTSLETQYF
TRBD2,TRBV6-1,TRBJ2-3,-,TGTGCCAGCCGCCGACTAGCGGGAGGGACAGATACGCAGTATTTT,CASRRLAGGTDTQYF
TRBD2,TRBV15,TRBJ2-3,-,TGTGCCACCAGCAGAGAGAGCGGGGGGGCAGGGGATACGCAGTATTTT,CATSRESGGAGDTQYF
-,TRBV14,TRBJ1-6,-,TGTGCCAGCAGTATAACAGGCTATAATTCACCCCTCCACTTT,CASSITGYNSPLHF
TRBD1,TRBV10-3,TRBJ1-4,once,TGTGCCATCAGTGATGGGACAGCTCGTGGAAAACTGTTTTTT,CAISDGTARGKLFF
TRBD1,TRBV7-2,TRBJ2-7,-,TGTGCCAGCAGCTCCACCGGGACAGGGGGCTTCTACGAGCAGTACTTC,CASSSTGTGGFYEQYF
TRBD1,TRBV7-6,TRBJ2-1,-,TGTGCCAGCAGCTTGGACAGGGGGACCTACAATGAGCAGTTCTTC,CASSLDRGTYNEQFF
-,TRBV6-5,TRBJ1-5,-,TGTGCCAGCAGTTACGGGCAGGGTATCCAGCCCCAGCATTTT,CASSYGQGIQPQHF
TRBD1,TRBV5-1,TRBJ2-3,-,TGCGCCAGACATAAGAGAGGACAGGGGGTGAGTCCGTATTTT,CARHKRGQGVSPYF
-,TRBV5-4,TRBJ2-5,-,TGTGCCAGCAGCTTGGAGGCGGAACAAGAGACCCAGTACTTC,CASSLEAEQETQYF
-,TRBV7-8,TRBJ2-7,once,TGTGCCAGCAGCTTCCGGACAGCCCTAGAAGTCTACGAGCAGTACTTC,CASSFRTALEVYEQYF
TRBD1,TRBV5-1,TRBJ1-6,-,TGCGCCAGCAGCTTAAGGACAGGGGAAAGTTTTAATTCACCCCTCCACTTT,CASSLRTGESFNSPLHF
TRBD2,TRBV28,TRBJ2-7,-,TGTGCCAGCCACAGCGGGGGTACTACCTACGAGCAGTACTTC,CASHSGGTTYEQYF
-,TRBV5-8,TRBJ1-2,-,TGTGCCAGCAGCTTGTTGCGACACTCGGAGGGCGGCTACACCTTC,CASSLLRHSEGGYTF